The rows below give T cell receptor beta chains drawn from one sample of a study of blood T cell repertoires in COVID-19. Measured with immunoSEQ multiplex PCR; TCRdb has only the in-frame clones, and not every one. The table shows 150,000 to 200,000 clones, with approximately 86% occurring only once. Sample: peripheral blood. Source of these receptors: a woman aged 40 to 50 with COVID-19, enrolled during active disease. The CDR3 runs from the conserved cysteine through the conserved F or W. A D gene is named only where the DNA matches it firmly. Clone size is shown for a subset of rows, as once, few, many or a class of expanded clone.

clone size,V gene,J gene,D gene,CDR3 protein,CDR3 DNA
NA,TRBV6-5,TRBJ1-4,NA,CASSYSAGFREKLFF,TGTGCCAGCAGTTACTCGGCAGGGTTTAGGGAAAAACTGTTTTTT
NA,TRBV7-3,TRBJ1-1,NA,CASSEDSGWNTEAFF,TGTGCCAGCAGCGAGGACAGTGGGTGGAACACTGAAGCTTTCTTT
NA,TRBV29-1,TRBJ2-1,NA,CSVGSIRGNEQFF,TGCAGCGTTGGATCGATCAGGGGCAATGAGCAGTTCTTC
NA,TRBV25-1,TRBJ1-5,TRBD1,CASSPRGFGNQPQHF,TGTGCCAGCAGCCCCAGGGGGTTTGGGAATCAGCCCCAGCATTTT
once,TRBV30,TRBJ2-2,NA,CALRTGSGELFF,TGTGCCTTGCGAACAGGGTCTGGGGAGCTGTTTTTT
NA,TRBV19,TRBJ1-1,NA,CASEQGRVRERTEAFF,TGTGCCAGTGAACAGGGACGGGTAAGGGAGAGGACTGAAGCTTTCTTT
few,TRBV2,TRBJ2-3,NA,CASSEWQGTDTQYF,TGTGCCAGCAGTGAGTGGCAGGGCACAGATACGCAGTATTTT
NA,TRBV5-4,TRBJ1-1,NA,CASSSDMNTEAFF,TGTGCCAGCAGCTCGGACATGAACACTGAAGCTTTCTTT
NA,TRBV27,TRBJ2-2,TRBD2,CASSLLGLANTGELFF,TGTGCCAGCAGTTTGTTGGGACTAGCGAACACCGGGGAGCTGTTTTTT
NA,TRBV7-9,TRBJ1-1,NA,CASTLGRENVAFF,TGTGCCAGCACGCTTGGCAGGGAAAACGTGGCTTTCTTT
few,TRBV4-1,TRBJ1-1,NA,CASSQVRRDPEAFF,TGCGCCAGCAGCCAAGTCCGCAGGGATCCTGAAGCTTTCTTT
NA,TRBV19,TRBJ2-1,TRBD2,CASRAREDEQFF,TGTGCCAGTAGGGCCCGGGAGGATGAGCAGTTCTTC
NA,TRBV2,TRBJ2-1,TRBD2,CASSERKLAVYNEQFF,TGTGCCAGCAGTGAGCGGAAACTAGCGGTCTACAATGAGCAGTTCTTC
NA,TRBV7-3,TRBJ2-1,NA,CASSPLTGIGEQFF,TGTGCCAGCAGCCCTTTAACAGGGATCGGAGAGCAGTTCTTC
NA,TRBV19,TRBJ1-4,NA,CASGRGEWEKLFF,TGTGCCAGTGGTCGGGGGGAATGGGAAAAACTGTTTTTT
once,TRBV27,TRBJ1-1,NA,CASSLRGTEAFF,TGTGCCAGCAGTTTAAGGGGGACTGAAGCTTTCTTT
NA,TRBV20-1,TRBJ2-1,NA,CSGPTASEQFF,TGCAGTGGCCCGACAGCGAGTGAGCAGTTCTTC